The entry below describes one T cell receptor (beta chain). This sample is drawn from a study of blood T cell repertoires in COVID-19. Clones were read by immunoSEQ multiplex PCR, and TCRdb kept only the in-frame ones, dropping some. The table lists about 180,000 clones, roughly 88% of them singletons, with 9.5% to 12% in the top ten. The germline V gene has CDR1 MDHEN and CDR2 SYDVKM. V lost 6 bases and J lost 5; bases outside the gene matches: 20. The CDR3 extends over 19 amino acids. The material sequenced was peripheral blood. The rearrangement uses TRBV28 and TRBJ2-7, with 12 nucleotides matching TRBD2. The clonotype originates from a human donor with active or convalescent COVID-19. The donor label of this sample is uncertain. The chain's CDR3 is CASRPQRPPTSGSLHEQYF. The CDR3 DNA reads TGTGCCAGCAGACCGCAGCGCCCACCGACTAGCGGGAGTCTCCACGAGCAGTACTTC.